This T cell receptor beta chain was sequenced in a study of T cells in Graves' hyperthyroidism and ophthalmopathy. Notes on the study in general: Ophthalmopathy was told apart from stable hyperthyroidism by a 13 V-J model.

Amplified TCR beta CDR3 regions came from RNA transcripts. With the HTBI primer set, the TCR CDR3 went through a first round of RT-PCR. From the multiplex PCR reads, TCRdb called clonotypes with MiXCR, one entry per CDR3 protein. The sample has 250,000 to 300,000 distinct CDR3 sequences, around 15% seen once. In its sample, this clonotype was seen a few times. Its antigen is unidentified. This TCR was sampled from an older woman with Graves' ophthalmopathy. The source material was blood.

The CDR3 reads CASSRQGADYGYTF. CDR3 coding DNA: TGCGCCAGCAGCCGACAGGGGGCGGACTATGGCTACACCTTC. The chain links TRBV5-1 to TRBJ1-2, with TRBD1 matching over 10 bases. The J segment lost 3 bases and the V segment lost 4 bases, leaving 3 bases of the junction unmatched. The CDR3 totals 14 residues. In germline, CDR1 is SGHRS, CDR2 YFSETQ.